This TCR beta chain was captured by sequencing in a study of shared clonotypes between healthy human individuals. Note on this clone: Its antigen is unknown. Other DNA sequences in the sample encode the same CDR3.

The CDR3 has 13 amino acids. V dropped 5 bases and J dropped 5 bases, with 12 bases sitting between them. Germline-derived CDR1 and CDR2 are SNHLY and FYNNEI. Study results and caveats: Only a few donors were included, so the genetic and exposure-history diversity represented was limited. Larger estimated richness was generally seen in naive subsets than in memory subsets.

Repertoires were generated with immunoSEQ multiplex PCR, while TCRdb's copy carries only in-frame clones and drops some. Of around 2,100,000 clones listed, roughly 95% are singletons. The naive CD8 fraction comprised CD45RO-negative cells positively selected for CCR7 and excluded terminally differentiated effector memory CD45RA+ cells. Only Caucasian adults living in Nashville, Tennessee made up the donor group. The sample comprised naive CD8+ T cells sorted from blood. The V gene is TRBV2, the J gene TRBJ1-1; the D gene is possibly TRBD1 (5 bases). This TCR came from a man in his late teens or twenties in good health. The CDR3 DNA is TGTGCCAGCAGTCTCGGTGGGGGGACTGAAGCTTTCTTT. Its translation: CASSLGGGTEAFF.